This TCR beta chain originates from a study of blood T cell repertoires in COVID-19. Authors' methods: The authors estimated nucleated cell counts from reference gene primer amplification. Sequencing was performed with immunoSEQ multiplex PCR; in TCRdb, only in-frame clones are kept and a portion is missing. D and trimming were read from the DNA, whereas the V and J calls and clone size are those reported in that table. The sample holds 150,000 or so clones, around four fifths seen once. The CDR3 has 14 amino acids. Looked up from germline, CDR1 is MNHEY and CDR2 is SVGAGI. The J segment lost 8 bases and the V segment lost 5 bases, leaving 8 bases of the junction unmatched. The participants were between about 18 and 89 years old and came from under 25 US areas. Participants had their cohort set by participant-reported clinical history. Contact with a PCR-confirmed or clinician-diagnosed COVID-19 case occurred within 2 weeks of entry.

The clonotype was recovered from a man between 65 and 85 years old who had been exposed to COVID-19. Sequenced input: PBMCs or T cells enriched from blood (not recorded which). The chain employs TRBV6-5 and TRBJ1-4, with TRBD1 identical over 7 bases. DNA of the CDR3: TGTGCCAGCAGTCCTACAGGGGCCGGAGAAAAACTGTTTTTT. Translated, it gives CASSPTGAGEKLFF.